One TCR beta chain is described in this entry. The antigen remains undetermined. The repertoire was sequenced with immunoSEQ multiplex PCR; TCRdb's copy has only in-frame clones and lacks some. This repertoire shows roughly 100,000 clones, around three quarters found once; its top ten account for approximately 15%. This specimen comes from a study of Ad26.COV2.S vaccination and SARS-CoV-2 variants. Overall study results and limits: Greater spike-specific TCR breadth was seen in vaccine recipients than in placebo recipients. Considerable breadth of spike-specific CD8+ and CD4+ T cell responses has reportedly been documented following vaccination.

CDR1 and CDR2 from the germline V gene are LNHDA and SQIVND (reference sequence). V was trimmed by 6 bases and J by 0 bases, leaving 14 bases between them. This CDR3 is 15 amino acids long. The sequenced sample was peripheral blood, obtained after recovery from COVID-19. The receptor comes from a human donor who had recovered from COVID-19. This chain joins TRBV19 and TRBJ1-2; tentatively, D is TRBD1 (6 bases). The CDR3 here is CASRAGDKANYGYTF. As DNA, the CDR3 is TGTGCCAGTAGGGCAGGGGATAAAGCTAACTATGGCTACACCTTC.